These 16 T cell receptor beta chains originate from one sample sequenced in a study of blood T cell repertoires in COVID-19 (dated by TCRdb to about 2020). The library was built by means of the immunoSEQ multiplex PCR assay. TCRdb took this table from immuneACCESS and kept in-frame rearrangements with V and J called. Such tables lack part of the clones; where checked against another copy, unresolved V genes explain under half of the gap, and the rest is unexplained. For this sample there are approximately 150,000 clones; around 86% appear just once. 10% to 15% of the sample comes from the top ten. Input material: peripheral blood. The receptor set was obtained from a man between 65 and 85 years old who had recovered from COVID-19.

This sequence joins TRBV19 and TRBJ2-2, with 8 bases aligning to TRBD1. V lost 1 base and J lost 4; bases outside the gene matches: 5. The CDR3 has 16 amino acids. CDR1 LNHDA and CDR2 SQIVND come from the germline V gene (reference sequence). Here the CDR3 DNA reads TGTGCCAGTAGTATAGGGCAGGGGGCCAGCACCGGGGAGCTGTTTTTT. It yields the protein CASSIGQGASTGELFF.

The table lists this clone with a few counts. The chain recombines TRBV7-9 with TRBJ1-1; D not resolved. Trimming took 2 bases from V and 5 from J, leaving 12 bases between them. The CDR3 contains 14 residues. Germline V gene data show CDR1 as SEHNR and CDR2 as FQNEAQ (reference sequence). CDR3 loop: CASSLRRGVTEAFF. The CDR3 DNA reads TGTGCCAGCAGCTTACGCCGGGGAGTTACTGAAGCTTTCTTT.

The CDR3 coding sequence is TGTGCAAGTCCAGACGGAGGGACGAGCAATCAGCCCCAGCATTTT. It specifies CASPDGGTSNQPQHF. J is TRBJ1-5 and V is TRBV12-2. TRBV12-2 is a listed pseudogene. This CDR3 has 15 residues.

The chain has TRBV7-8 and TRBJ2-3; 14 positions agree with TRBD2. V shed 5 bases and J 2 bases; nucleotides not matched to a gene: 6. The CDR3 has 17 residues. The germline gives CDR1 SGHVS, CDR2 FQNEAQ. CDR3 amino acids: CASSTGLAGVPTDTQYF. The CDR3 bases are TGTGCCAGCAGCACGGGACTAGCGGGAGTGCCCACAGATACGCAGTATTTT.

V usage is TRBV6-5 and J usage is TRBJ2-4, with 9 bases aligning to TRBD2. CDR1 MNHEY and CDR2 SVGAGI come from the germline V gene. V trimming: 0 bases; J trimming: 3 bases; junction bases outside the gene matches: 3. This CDR3 contains 16 residues. DNA for the CDR3: TGTGCCAGCAGTTACTCGGGTAGCGGGGGCAAAAACATTCAGTACTTC. Residues: CASSYSGSGGKNIQYF.

The V call is TRBV9, the J call TRBJ2-7; 12 nucleotides line up with TRBD1. The J segment lost 7 bases and the V segment lost 4 bases, leaving 9 bases of the junction unmatched. This CDR3 has 15 amino acids. The germline gives CDR1 SGDLS, CDR2 YYNGEE. The CDR3 loop is CASSTGQGARQEQYF. The CDR3 bases are TGTGCCAGCAGCACGGGACAGGGGGCGCGTCAAGAGCAGTACTTC.

The rearrangement links TRBV18 to TRBJ2-2; D uncertain. Germline values: CDR1 KGHSH, CDR2 LQKENI. The CDR3 loop spans 14 amino acids. The germline V and J ends were trimmed by 3 bases and 7 bases, with 12 bases remaining between them. CDR3 sequence: CASSPRSDGGELFF. DNA for the CDR3: TGTGCCAGCTCACCGCGGAGCGATGGCGGGGAGCTGTTTTTT. The full variable domain, its missing parts supplied by reference TRBV18 and TRBJ2-2, is NAGVMQNPRHLVRRRGQEARLRCSPMKGHSHVYWYRQLPEEGLKFMVYLQKENIIDESGMPKERFSAEFPKEGPSILRIQQVVRGDSAAYFCASSPRSDGGELFFGEGSRLTVL.

The rearrangement uses TRBV30 and TRBJ1-5, with 10 bases fitting TRBD1. V lost 1 base to trimming and J lost 15 bases; unmatched junction nucleotides: 21. The CDR3 covers 17 residues. Germline assignment: CDR1 GTSNPN and CDR2 SVGIG (reference sequence). CDR3 coding DNA: TGTGCCTGGAGTGGACAGTACGGGACAGGGGTTTCCCATTCTCTGCATTTT. This gives the protein CAWSGQYGTGVSHSLHF.

This chain joins TRBV5-1 and TRBJ2-1; 11 positions agree with TRBD2. Germline V gene lookup returns CDR1 SGHRS and CDR2 YFSETQ. V shed 0 bases, J shed 4 bases, and the junction held 3 bases outside the gene matches. CDR3 length equals 16 residues. The CDR3 nucleotides are TGCGCCAGCAGCTTGGTAGGGACTAGCGGATACAATGAGCAGTTCTTC. It yields the protein CASSLVGTSGYNEQFF.

The chain employs TRBV11-3 and TRBJ2-7; tentative D call: TRBD2 (7 bases). Germline assignment: CDR1 SGHNT and CDR2 YENEEA. Between the trimmed V and J ends, which lost 5 bases and 5 bases, there was a span of 16 bases. The CDR3 covers 14 residues. The CDR3 DNA is TGTGCCAGCAGCCCGGGGGGCAGCCAGAACGAGCAGTACTTC. Its translation: CASSPGGSQNEQYF.

This clone came up once. The chain is built from TRBV14 and TRBJ2-5; 14 bases map to TRBD2. CDR1 and CDR2 from the germline V gene are SGHDN and FVKESK. The CDR3 runs 16 residues. V gave up 4 bases and J gave up 5 bases; unmatched junction bases: 6. The DNA of the CDR3 is TGTGCCAGCAGCCGCGGGACTAGCGGGAGTTGGGAGACCCAGTACTTC. Translation: CASSRGTSGSWETQYF.

This chain uses TRBV29-1 with TRBJ2-1; 8 positions agree with TRBD2. Germline V lookup: CDR1 SQVTM, CDR2 ANQGSEA. The ends lost 7 bases at V and 4 bases at J; junction bases unmatched: 12. The CDR3 is made up of 15 amino acids. The CDR3 nucleotides are TGCAGCGGGCGCAAACTAGCGGACGGATACAATGAGCAGTTCTTC. This translates into CSGRKLADGYNEQFF.

This chain uses TRBV6-6 with TRBJ1-5, with 7 bases aligning to TRBD1. Germline values: CDR1 MNHNY, CDR2 SVGAGI (reference sequence). With V trimmed by 5 bases and J by 2 bases, 18 bases remained unmatched. This CDR3 comprises 19 residues. The CDR3 DNA reads as TGTGCCAGCAGTCCCGGGACAGCCTTCCAATTCGACCGCAATCAGCCCCAGCATTTT. Translated: CASSPGTAFQFDRNQPQHF.

This clone was detected only once. This chain links TRBV7-9 with TRBJ2-1; D is ambiguous. V was trimmed by 7 bases and J by 0 bases, leaving 16 bases between them. CDR1 and CDR2 (germline): SEHNR, FQNEAQ (reference sequence). The CDR3 runs to 16 residues. DNA of the CDR3: TGTGCCAGCACCGAACTCCCGGTTTTCTCCTACAATGAGCAGTTCTTC. It yields the protein CASTELPVFSYNEQFF.

Only a few counts were recorded for this clone. The rearrangement links TRBV18 to TRBJ1-1; D is ambiguous. Per the germline V gene, CDR1 is KGHSH and CDR2 is LQKENI. CDR3 length: 14 residues. V was trimmed by 3 bases and J by 4 bases, leaving 12 bases between them. CDR3 residues: CASSPQTVTTEAFF. For the CDR3, the DNA is TGTGCCAGCTCACCTCAGACTGTTACCACTGAAGCTTTCTTT.

The gene calls are TRBV2 and TRBJ2-1; TRBD1 matches 7 bases. CDR1 and CDR2 (germline): SNHLY, FYNNEI. The CDR3 totals 14 residues. Germline trimming cut 6 bases from V and 6 bases from J; bases unmatched to any gene: 8. The CDR3 region is CASRGYRDSNEQFF. CDR3 nucleotides: TGTGCCAGCAGGGGATACCGGGACAGCAATGAGCAGTTCTTC.